The sequence of this TCR beta chain was determined in a study of blood T cell repertoires in COVID-19. The germline V and J ends were trimmed by 3 bases and 3 bases, with 12 bases remaining between them. The CDR3 consists of 14 residues. The germline CDR1 and CDR2 sequences are SQVTM and ANQGSEA. Profiling relied on immunoSEQ multiplex PCR, and the TCRdb table lists in-frame clones only, not all of them. The table includes 56,000 or so clones, approximately 84% detected once. This chain links TRBV29-1 with TRBJ2-1; a weak D match, TRBD1 (5 bases). The source is a human donor in a cohort sampled during active COVID-19. The sequencing sample was made of peripheral blood. The CDR3 region is CSVERQGNYNEQFF. The CDR3 DNA follows: TGCAGCGTTGAGAGGCAGGGTAACTACAATGAGCAGTTCTTC.